This record covers a single TCR beta chain. The data stem from a study of OX40 agonist ivuxolimab in advanced cancers. Method: immunoSEQ multiplex PCR; TCRdb's copy keeps in-frame clones and lacks some. This sample has approximately 22,000 clones, with approximately 86% found just once. From germline, CDR1 is SNHLY and CDR2 FYNNEI. The CDR3 has 14 residues. With 5 bases removed from V and 4 bases from J, the gap between germline ends came to 14 bases. Source: CD4+ or CD8+ T cells sorted from blood, taken in a trial of the OX40 agonist ivuxolimab. This TCR came from an adult with an advanced solid tumor such as melanoma, head and neck, liver or kidney cancer. The chain carries TRBV2 and TRBJ1-2; D remains unclear. The CDR3 here is CASSPSVRGYGYTF. CDR3 coding DNA: TGTGCCAGCAGTCCTTCGGTCAGAGGCTATGGCTACACCTTC.